A selection of T cell receptor beta chains follows, all from one sample in a study of blood T cell repertoires in COVID-19. Repertoires were generated with immunoSEQ multiplex PCR, while TCRdb's copy carries only in-frame clones and drops some. The repertoire holds approximately 200,000 clones, 80% to 90% seen once, with roughly 11% in the top ten. Material for sequencing was peripheral blood. Receptors originate from a human donor with active or convalescent COVID-19. The donor label of this sample is uncertain. Both conserved end residues are part of each CDR3. A D gene is named only where the DNA matches it firmly. Some rows have no size entry. The others give once, few or many, or a class for an expanded clone.

NA | TRBJ2-4 | 14 | TRBV7-2 | once | TGTGCCAGCAGCCCCCGGCAGGCGTGGAACATTCAGTACTTC | CASSPRQAWNIQYF
NA | TRBJ1-1 | 16 | TRBV18 | few | TGTGCCAGCTCATCTCGGTACCCGCTGGTGAACACTGAAGCTTTCTTT | CASSSRYPLVNTEAFF
TRBD2 | TRBJ2-5 | 18 | TRBV6-2/TRBV6-3 | NA | TGTGCCAGCAGTTCTCAGCAAAAGACTAGCGGGGGTCCTTTGTCCCAGTACTTC | CASSSQQKTSGGPLSQYF
TRBD1 | TRBJ1-1 | 12 | TRBV29-1 | NA | TGCAGCGTGACAACAGGGGGCACTGAAGCTTTCTTT | CSVTTGGTEAFF
TRBD2 | TRBJ2-7 | 17 | TRBV4-1 | once | TGCGCCAGCAGCCTTTCCGACTTGACTAGCGGGAGCTACGAGCAGTACTTC | CASSLSDLTSGSYEQYF
NA | TRBJ2-2 | 15 | TRBV4-1 | NA | TGCGCCAGCAGCCAAGCTTATGGGCTTCTAGGGGAGCTGTTTTTT | CASSQAYGLLGELFF
NA | TRBJ1-3 | 13 | TRBV30 | NA | TGTGCCTGGAGTGTACTCTCTGGAAACACCATATATTTT | CAWSVLSGNTIYF
TRBD1 | TRBJ2-7 | 17 | TRBV24-1 | NA | TGTGCCACCCGCCTAACCCCGACAGGGGGAAACGCCTACGAGCAGTACTTC | CATRLTPTGGNAYEQYF
TRBD2 | TRBJ2-2 | 15 | TRBV7-7 | NA | TGTGCCAGCAGTCCTAGCGGGGCGGGCACCGGGGAGCTGTTTTTT | CASSPSGAGTGELFF
TRBD1 | TRBJ2-7 | 13 | TRBV30 | NA | TGTGCCTGGAGAGGGACAGGGTCGTACGAGCAGTACTTC | CAWRGTGSYEQYF
TRBD1 | TRBJ1-3 | 13 | TRBV29-1 | NA | TGCAGCGTTGTGACAGGGGCTGGAAACACCATATATTTT | CSVVTGAGNTIYF
TRBD2 | TRBJ2-1 | 18 | TRBV2 | NA | TGTGCCAGCAGGGTCGACAGGGGGGGACTAGCGGGAGTAAATGAGCAGTTCTTC | CASRVDRGGLAGVNEQFF